These 30 T cell receptor beta chains were sequenced from one sample in a study of T cells in localized non-small cell lung cancer. Sequencing was performed with immunoSEQ multiplex PCR; in TCRdb, only in-frame clones are kept and a portion is missing. The sample gives about 53,000 clones, roughly 83% of which show up once; about a sixth is in the top ten. Material: peripheral blood mononuclear cells, obtained before any cancer treatment. These TCRs come from a man aged 40 to 69 with stage III lung adenocarcinoma.

The chain employs TRBV30 and TRBJ1-1; the D is unclear. Germline CDR1 and CDR2: GTSNPN and SVGIG (reference sequence). The CDR3 spans 12 residues. V was cut by 4 bases and J by 0 bases, with 6 bases left in between. CDR3 loop: CAWTHMNTEAFF. The CDR3 coding sequence is TGTGCCTGGACTCACATGAACACTGAAGCTTTCTTT. Variable domain in full (rest from reference TRBV30 and TRBJ1-1): SQTIHQWPATLVQPVGSPLSLECTVEGTSNPNLYWYRQAAGRGLQLLFYSVGIGQISSEVPQNLSASRPQDRQFILSSKKLLLSDSGFYLCAWTHMNTEAFFGQGTRLTVV.

The V and J genes are TRBV30 and TRBJ2-1; 11 positions agree with TRBD2. V was pared by 5 bases and J by 9 bases, with 9 bases of the junction left unmatched. Germline CDR1 and CDR2: GTSNPN and SVGIG (reference sequence). The CDR3 sequence is 14 residues long. The CDR3 is CAWASGRRFGEQFF. CDR3 nucleotide sequence: TGTGCCTGGGCTAGCGGGAGGCGTTTCGGTGAGCAGTTCTTC. Using reference TRBV30 and TRBJ2-1 for the parts outside the CDR3, the full variable domain is SQTIHQWPATLVQPVGSPLSLECTVEGTSNPNLYWYRQAAGRGLQLLFYSVGIGQISSEVPQNLSASRPQDRQFILSSKKLLLSDSGFYLCAWASGRRFGEQFFGPGTRLTVL.

This sequence joins TRBV10-1 and TRBJ1-1; tentatively, D is TRBD1 (5 bases). This CDR3 contains 14 residues. Trimming cost V 0 bases and J 3 bases, with 8 bases left between them. Germline loops: CDR1 WNHNN, CDR2 SYGVQD (reference sequence). Written as DNA, the CDR3 is TGCGCCAGCAGTGAGTCGACAGCAGACACTGAAGCTTTCTTT. Translation gives CASSESTADTEAFF.

The V gene is TRBV20-1, the J gene TRBJ2-1; no definite D call. The CDR3 extends over 10 amino acids. The germline V gene has CDR1 DFQATT and CDR2 SNEGSKA (reference sequence). V lost 3 bases, J lost 8 bases, and 5 bases lay in between. The CDR3 bases are TGCAGTGCTAGCAGCGATGAGCAGTTCTTC. Residues: CSASSDEQFF.

The rearrangement links TRBV7-6 to TRBJ2-7; D call uncertain. The CDR3 has 16 residues. Trimming removed 1 base from V and 3 bases from J, with 16 bases in between. Per the germline V gene, CDR1 is SGHVS and CDR2 is FNYEAQ. The CDR3 protein is CASSLGDTQTGYEQYF. CDR3 DNA sequence: TGTGCCAGCAGCTTAGGTGATACGCAAACCGGCTACGAGCAGTACTTC. The full variable domain, rest sourced from reference TRBV7-6 and TRBJ2-7, is GAGVSQSPRYKVTKRGQDVALRCDPISGHVSLYWYRQALGQGPEFLTYFNYEAQQDKSGLPNDRFSAERPEGSISTLTIQRTEQRDSAMYRCASSLGDTQTGYEQYFGPGTRLTVT.

In DNA form, the CDR3 reads TGTGCCATCAGTGAAGTCGTGGCTTCGAACACCGGGGAGCTGTTTTTT. Translating gives CAISEVVASNTGELFF. The rearrangement links TRBV10-3 to TRBJ2-2; D unresolved. Between the trimmed V and J ends, which lost 3 bases and 0 bases, there was a span of 11 bases. Germline values: CDR1 ENHRY, CDR2 SYGVKD. The CDR3 is made up of 16 amino acids.

The chain carries TRBV29-1 and TRBJ2-3; tentative D call: TRBD1 (6 bases). With 3 bases removed from V and 0 bases from J, the gap between germline ends came to 13 bases. Per the germline V gene, CDR1 is SQVTM and CDR2 is ANQGSEA. The CDR3 totals 15 residues. The CDR3 nucleotides read TGCAGCGTTGACCAGACAGGCGATAGCACAGATACGCAGTATTTT. Its translation: CSVDQTGDSTDTQYF.

This clone has a single count. The chain employs TRBV2 and TRBJ2-2, with D possibly TRBD1 on 5 matching bases. CDR3 length: 16 amino acids. Trimming removed 4 bases from V and 0 bases from J, with 12 bases in between. Germline CDR1 reads SNHLY; CDR2 reads FYNNEI. The CDR3 spells CASSGSTGANTGELFF. CDR3 coding DNA: TGTGCCAGCAGTGGAAGTACAGGTGCGAACACCGGGGAGCTGTTTTTT.

V is TRBV2 and J is TRBJ2-3, with 11 bases identical to TRBD2. Germline CDR1 reads SNHLY; CDR2 reads FYNNEI. V lost 6 bases, J lost 4 bases, and 9 bases stayed unmatched. The CDR3 covers 16 residues. Here the CDR3 reads CASSSMIAGGADTQYF. The CDR3 region has the DNA TGTGCCAGCAGCTCGATGATAGCGGGAGGGGCAGATACGCAGTATTTT. Full variable domain (remainder filled in from reference TRBV2 and TRBJ2-3): EPEVTQTPSHQVTQMGQEVILRCVPISNHLYFYWYRQILGQKVEFLVSFYNNEISEKSEIFDDQFSVERPDGSNFTLKIRSTKLEDSAMYFCASSSMIAGGADTQYFGPGTRLTVL.

The table lists this clone with a few counts. This chain uses TRBV7-9 with TRBJ2-7, with D hard to call. The CDR3 has 14 residues. CDR1 is SEHNR and CDR2 is FQNEAQ in the germline V gene (reference sequence). The V end was cut by 5 bases, the J end by 0 bases, with 11 bases between. CDR3 coding DNA: TGTGCCAGCAGCCCACCTCGCTCCTCCTACGAGCAGTACTTC. Encoded protein: CASSPPRSSYEQYF.

In its sample, this clone was seen once. V and J are TRBV7-6 and TRBJ2-5; the match to TRBD1 covers 8 bases. Per the germline V gene, CDR1 is SGHVS and CDR2 is FNYEAQ. V gave up 5 bases and J gave up 4 bases; unmatched junction bases: 9. The CDR3 has 15 residues. CDR3 in amino acids: CASSTDRAVGETQYF. Written as DNA, the CDR3 is TGTGCCAGCAGCACGGACAGGGCCGTGGGAGAGACCCAGTACTTC.

The chain employs TRBV19 and TRBJ2-7, with D possibly being TRBD1 or TRBD2 (5 bases each). The CDR3 extends over 13 amino acids. Germline assignment: CDR1 LNHDA and CDR2 SQIVND (reference sequence). V gave up 6 bases and J gave up 5 bases, with 14 bases separating them. CDR3 DNA: TGTGCCAGTAGCCCGGGACCCGGCAACGAGCAGTACTTC. Translated, it gives CASSPGPGNEQYF.

This clone has a handful of counts. The CDR3 here is CSALTGYQETQYF. In DNA form, the CDR3 reads TGCAGCGCCCTGACAGGGTACCAAGAGACCCAGTACTTC. This chain links TRBV29-1 with TRBJ2-5; TRBD1 aligns across 7 bases. Per the germline V gene, CDR1 is SQVTM and CDR2 is ANQGSEA. The CDR3 runs to 13 residues. V shed 7 bases, J shed 0 bases, and the junction held 5 bases outside the gene matches.

The chain couples TRBV11-2 to TRBJ1-6; the match to TRBD1 covers 8 bases. Germline CDR1 reads SGHAT; CDR2 reads FQNNGV. V shed 5 bases and J 8 bases; nucleotides not matched to a gene: 8. This CDR3 region has 15 residues. CDR3 bases: TGTGCCAGCAGCCAAAGGACAGGGATGGATTCACCCCTCCACTTT. Protein sequence: CASSQRTGMDSPLHF.

A word on this clone: This CDR3 is also generated by other DNA sequences in the sample. The chain recombines TRBV4-2 with TRBJ1-5, with TRBD1 as a possible D gene (5 bases). V dropped 3 bases and J dropped 1 base, with 10 bases sitting between them. The CDR3 contains 15 residues. Germline lookup yields CDR1 LGHNA and CDR2 YNFKEQ. The CDR3 sequence: CASSQGRESNQPQHF. The CDR3, as DNA: TGTGCCAGCAGCCAGGGGCGGGAGAGCAATCAGCCCCAGCATTTT.

V usage is TRBV5-8 and J usage is TRBJ2-7; D not certain. CDR3 length: 13 amino acids. The germline V gene has CDR1 SGHTS and CDR2 YDEGEE. With 2 bases removed from V and 4 bases from J, the gap between germline ends came to 10 bases. The CDR3 is CASSFLVSYEQYF. The CDR3 DNA follows: TGTGCCAGCAGCTTCCTGGTCTCTTACGAGCAGTACTTC. The whole variable domain, filled in from reference TRBV5-8 and TRBJ2-7, reads EAGVTQSPTHLIKTRGQQATLRCSPISGHTSVYWYQQALGLGLQFLLWYDEGEERNRGNFPPRFSGRQFPNYSSELNVNALELEDSALYLCASSFLVSYEQYFGPGTRLTVT.

This CDR3 is CASSEETGEGYTF. CDR3 bases: TGTGCCAGCAGTGAAGAGACAGGGGAGGGCTACACCTTC. The V and J genes are TRBV2 and TRBJ1-2, with 8 bases aligning to TRBD1. Germline V CDR1 and CDR2: SNHLY, FYNNEI. V lost 1 base to trimming and J lost 8 bases; unmatched junction nucleotides: 3. The CDR3 is 13 residues long.

This clone was detected only once. V and J are TRBV6-5 and TRBJ2-7, with TRBD2 as a possible D gene (5 bases). Trimming shortened V by 4 bases and J by 2 bases, and 9 bases separated the two germline ends. The CDR3 covers 13 residues. The germline CDR1 and CDR2 sequences are MNHEY and SVGAGI. The CDR3 region has the DNA TGTGCCAGCAGTTTAAGCGGACCCTACGAGCAGTACTTC. Translation gives CASSLSGPYEQYF.

This rearrangement joins TRBV10-3 to TRBJ2-7; no reliable D call. Trimming took 5 bases from V and 2 from J, leaving 13 bases between them. The CDR3 covers 14 residues. Germline CDR1 and CDR2: ENHRY and SYGVKD. CDR3 protein: CAISWTDLAYEQYF. CDR3 in DNA: TGTGCCATCAGTTGGACCGACCTTGCCTACGAGCAGTACTTC.

CDR3 coding DNA: TGTGCCAGCAGTTTGGCCGGACAGGGAAGAACTGAAGCTTTCTTT. This gives the protein CASSLAGQGRTEAFF. The V and J genes are TRBV28 and TRBJ1-1; 8 nucleotides match TRBD1. Per the germline V gene, CDR1 is MDHEN and CDR2 is SYDVKM. Trimming at V came to 3 bases and at J to 5 bases, leaving 8 bases not matched to a gene. CDR3 size: 15 residues.

The chain uses TRBV4-2 and TRBJ1-4; D is unclear. The CDR3 spans 13 residues. Between the trimmed V and J ends, which lost 1 base and 8 bases, there was a span of 8 bases. The germline V gene has CDR1 LGHNA and CDR2 YNFKEQ. The CDR3 bases are TGTGCCAGCAGCCAAGTGGCGGGAGAAAAACTGTTTTTT. This translates into CASSQVAGEKLFF.

The rearrangement joins TRBV7-6 to TRBJ1-1; tentatively, D is TRBD1 (6 bases). Trimming left V 5 bases short and J 1 base short, with 11 bases between. Germline V CDR1 and CDR2: SGHVS, FNYEAQ. The CDR3 runs 14 residues. Here the CDR3 reads CASSPGHPNTEAFF. DNA for the CDR3: TGTGCCAGCAGCCCGGGACACCCGAACACTGAAGCTTTCTTT.

This chain connects TRBV5-5 to TRBJ1-2; 12 bases agree with TRBD1. The CDR3 totals 15 residues. CDR1 SGHKS and CDR2 YYEKEE come from the germline V gene (reference sequence). J lost 7 bases, V lost 3 bases, and 7 bases had no gene match. In DNA form, the CDR3 reads TGTGCCAGCAGCTCCCCCGGGACAGGGGGCAGTGGCTACACCTTC. Protein: CASSSPGTGGSGYTF.

This chain connects TRBV19 to TRBJ1-1; D is ambiguous. Germline assignment: CDR1 LNHDA and CDR2 SQIVND (reference sequence). V was clipped by 4 bases and J by 1 base, with 10 bases between them. This CDR3 region has 14 residues. CDR3 DNA sequence: TGTGCCAGTAGTAGGTTAAAGGAGAACACTGAAGCTTTCTTT. Amino acid sequence: CASSRLKENTEAFF.

The chain is built from TRBV11-2 and TRBJ2-7; D is perhaps TRBD1 (7 bases). Trimming took off 1 base at V and 2 bases at J, with 12 bases between the two ends. This CDR3 has 15 residues. The germline V gene has CDR1 SGHAT and CDR2 FQNNGV. In DNA form, the CDR3 reads TGTGCCAGCAGCTTAGTCGGGGGACAGACCTACGAGCAGTACTTC. It codes for CASSLVGGQTYEQYF. Full variable domain (outside the CDR3, taken from reference TRBV11-2 and TRBJ2-7): EAGVAQSPRYKIIEKRQSVAFWCNPISGHATLYWYQQILGQGPKLLIQFQNNGVVDDSQLPKDRFSAERLKGVDSTLKIQPAKLEDSAVYLCASSLVGGQTYEQYFGPGTRLTVT.

The chain recombines TRBV2 with TRBJ1-5; D is possibly TRBD1 (6 bases). Trimming removed 8 bases at V and 4 bases at J, with 9 bases between. The CDR3 totals 12 residues. Germline V CDR1 and CDR2: SNHLY, FYNNEI. The CDR3 region is CASGGQNQPQHF. CDR3 sequence (DNA): TGTGCCAGCGGGGGGCAGAATCAGCCCCAGCATTTT.

In the case of this clone: At one end, the junction sequence differs from germline, possibly due to a read error. The chain couples TRBV2 to TRBJ2-1; no clear D gene. The CDR3 has 13 residues. Germline V gene lookup returns CDR1 SNHLY and CDR2 FYNNEI. CDR3 protein: CANSKDPPMEQFF. DNA of the CDR3: TGTGCCAACAGTAAGGACCCTCCCATGGAGCAGTTCTTC.

This rearrangement joins TRBV6-4 to TRBJ1-1, with D maybe TRBD1 (5 bases). V lost 0 bases and J lost 7, with 9 bases in between. This CDR3 has 13 amino acids. The germline CDR1 and CDR2 sequences are MRHNA and SNTAGT. The CDR3 spells CASSDSEGDEAFF. CDR3 bases: TGTGCCAGCAGTGACTCCGAAGGGGATGAAGCTTTCTTT.

This chain uses TRBV5-1 with TRBJ2-7; TRBD2 might be the D (7 bases). The germline CDR1 and CDR2 sequences are SGHRS and YFSETQ. V was clipped by 2 bases and J by 2 bases, with 17 bases between them. The CDR3 is 16 amino acids. As DNA, the CDR3 is TGCGCCAGCAGCTTTCTCGACAGCGGGACACCCTACGAGCAGTACTTC. Protein sequence: CASSFLDSGTPYEQYF.

The chain combines TRBV5-6 with TRBJ1-2; maybe TRBD1 (6 bases). CDR3 length equals 12 residues. Germline CDR1 and CDR2: SGHDT and YYEEEE. V was pared by 4 bases and J by 5 bases, with 9 bases between. CDR3 protein: CASSRQDYGYTF. The CDR3 region has the DNA TGTGCCAGCAGCCGACAGGATTATGGCTACACCTTC.